These 25 T cell receptor beta chains came from one sample sequenced in a study of T-cell reconstitution after alpha-beta-depleted transplantation in children. Preparation of the TCRbeta library involved a method that used unique molecular identifiers. One entry per CDR3 protein results from TCRdb running MiXCR on the PCR reads. Here the sample spans approximately 240,000 distinct CDR3 sequences, roughly 10% being singletons. The starting material was PBMCs, obtained before TCRalphabeta/CD19-depleted stem cell transplant. The receptors here all came from a child under two years old with acute myeloid leukemia, due to receive a stem cell transplant.

This chain uses TRBV20-1 with TRBJ1-5; D unresolved. The length of the CDR3 is 15 residues. Trimming took 4 bases from V and 3 from J, leaving 16 bases between them. Germline loops: CDR1 DFQATT, CDR2 SNEGSKA (reference sequence). CDR3 DNA sequence: TGCAGTGCTAAAGAGGGCGATTATAACAATCAGCCCCAGCATTTT. It specifies CSAKEGDYNNQPQHF.

V and J are TRBV7-2 and TRBJ2-1; D unclear. V was cut by 2 bases and J by 7 bases, with 15 bases left in between. This CDR3 has 15 amino acids. Germline assignment: CDR1 SGHTA and CDR2 FQGNSA. Here the CDR3 reads CASSLLLAGRNEQFF. CDR3 nucleotides: TGTGCCAGCAGCTTACTACTTGCCGGAAGGAATGAGCAGTTCTTC.

This clonotype occurred many times. The V call is TRBV10-3, the J call TRBJ2-3, with TRBD2 identical over 12 bases. CDR3 length: 16 amino acids. Per the germline V gene, CDR1 is ENHRY and CDR2 is SYGVKD. The V and J ends lost 6 bases and 4 bases, in that order; junction bases with no gene match: 8. CDR3 amino acids: CAIRTGLAGLPDTQYF. The CDR3 DNA sequence: TGTGCCATCAGGACGGGACTAGCGGGCTTGCCAGATACGCAGTATTTT.

This clonotype has ten or more counts. For the CDR3, the DNA is TGTGCCAGCAGCTTGCGCCTAGCGGGAGAAAAAGAGCAGTTCTTC. Encoded protein: CASSLRLAGEKEQFF. J is TRBJ2-1 and V is TRBV5-8, with 10 bases matching TRBD2. The J segment lost 10 bases and the V segment lost 1 base, leaving 8 bases of the junction unmatched. CDR3 length: 15 residues. Germline CDR1 is SGHTS and CDR2 is YDEGEE.

At least ten counts were recorded for this clonotype. This chain uses TRBV7-2 with TRBJ2-3; tentative D call: TRBD2 (5 bases). Germline CDR1 SGHTA, CDR2 FQGNSA. V lost 5 bases and J lost 2, with 17 bases in between. CDR3 length: 16 amino acids. Written as DNA, the CDR3 is TGTGCCAGCAGCCCACGTGGTAGCGTATCCACAGATACGCAGTATTTT. Its protein product is CASSPRGSVSTDTQYF.

This clonotype was recorded many times. The chain recombines TRBV12-3 or TRBV12-4 with TRBJ2-7; 7 bases agree with TRBD1. With V trimmed by 5 bases and J by 0 bases, 4 bases remained unmatched. The CDR3 loop spans 14 amino acids. CDR3 region: CASSGQESSYEQYF. The CDR3 coding sequence is TGTGCCAGCAGTGGACAGGAGAGCTCCTACGAGCAGTACTTC.

This clonotype was counted ten times or more. The rearrangement joins TRBV6-5 to TRBJ1-1; 10 nucleotides line up with TRBD1. The CDR3 totals 16 residues. The junction had 5 bases not matched to a gene; V was cut back by 4 bases and J by 0 bases. Germline loops: CDR1 MNHEY, CDR2 SVGAGI. CDR3 nucleotide sequence: TGTGCCAGCAGTTTGACAGGGGGCTTTTTGAACACTGAAGCTTTCTTT. As protein: CASSLTGGFLNTEAFF.

This clonotype was detected ten times or more. The chain joins TRBV5-1 to TRBJ2-7; 12 bases line up with TRBD1. The CDR3 totals 15 residues. J lost 6 bases, V lost 0 bases, and 4 bases had no gene match. CDR1 SGHRS and CDR2 YFSETQ come from the germline V gene. CDR3 in DNA: TGCGCCAGCAGCTTGGAGGGACAGGGGGCTGGCGAGCAGTACTTC. Amino acids: CASSLEGQGAGEQYF.

This clonotype was detected a few times. The V call is TRBV2, the J call TRBJ2-1, with 11 bases aligning to TRBD2. From germline, CDR1 is SNHLY and CDR2 FYNNEI. The ends lost 7 bases at V and 8 bases at J; junction bases unmatched: 7. CDR3 length: 14 residues. The CDR3 DNA reads TGTGCCAGCACCATGACTAGCGGGGTCGATGAGCAGTTCTTC. This codes for CASTMTSGVDEQFF.

This clonotype was seen ten or more times. This rearrangement joins TRBV6-2 or TRBV6-3 to TRBJ1-5, with TRBD1 matching 7 bases. Unmatched junction bases numbered 7, after V lost 6 bases and J lost 5 bases. The CDR3 loop spans 14 amino acids. The germline V gene has CDR1 MNHEY and CDR2 SVGEGT. As DNA, the CDR3 is TGTGCCAGCAGCCCGACAGGGCGCTATCAGCCCCAGCATTTT. Residues: CASSPTGRYQPQHF.

This clonotype appeared many times. The chain links TRBV20-1 to TRBJ2-2; D gene ambiguous. Germline-derived CDR1 and CDR2 are DFQATT and SNEGSKA (reference sequence). CDR3 size: 12 residues. Trimming left V 6 bases short and J 5 bases short, with 10 bases between. CDR3 in amino acids: CSAEEKTGELFF. The CDR3 bases are TGCAGTGCCGAAGAAAAAACCGGGGAGCTGTTTTTT.

This clonotype was observed many times. This chain links TRBV5-1 with TRBJ1-1, with D maybe TRBD1 (5 bases). V shed 1 base and J shed 6 bases, with 13 bases lying between them. The CDR3 totals 14 residues. Germline V gene sequence: CDR1 SGHRS, CDR2 YFSETQ. CDR3 sequence: CASSLWSGAAEAFF. The CDR3 DNA reads as TGCGCCAGCAGCTTGTGGTCCGGGGCGGCTGAAGCTTTCTTT. Full variable domain (remainder filled in from reference TRBV5-1 and TRBJ1-1): KAGVTQTPRYLIKTRGQQVTLSCSPISGHRSVSWYQQTPGQGLQFLFEYFSETQRNKGNFPGRFSGRQFSNSRSEMNVSTLELGDSALYLCASSLWSGAAEAFFGQGTRLTVV.

This clonotype was seen ten or more times. This chain joins TRBV29-1 and TRBJ2-7; D is ambiguous. The CDR3 is 12 amino acids. Germline assignment: CDR1 SQVTM and CDR2 ANQGSEA. V was pared by 4 bases and J by 4 bases, with 11 bases between. CDR3 bases: TGCAGCGTTGTGAGTCCTCCTTACGAGCAGTACTTC. It yields the protein CSVVSPPYEQYF.

This clonotype was detected ten times or more. The chain couples TRBV12-3 or TRBV12-4 to TRBJ2-1; possible D gene TRBD2, 5 bases. Deletions cut 6 bases from V and 6 bases from J, with 12 bases between. The CDR3 runs to 13 residues. CDR3 residues: CASRTRGINEQFF. CDR3 nucleotide sequence: TGTGCCAGCAGAACACGAGGGATCAATGAGCAGTTCTTC.

In its sample, this clonotype was seen many times. The chain links TRBV29-1 to TRBJ2-2; the D call may be TRBD1 or TRBD2 (5 bases each). The germline V and J ends were trimmed by 6 bases and 4 bases, with 12 bases remaining between them. Germline loops: CDR1 SQVTM, CDR2 ANQGSEA. This CDR3 region has 13 residues. As DNA, the CDR3 is TGCAGCGTGGGACCTAGCAGCACCGGGGAGCTGTTTTTT. Its translation is CSVGPSSTGELFF.

There are many counts of this clonotype. The chain joins TRBV7-9 to TRBJ1-5; no clear D gene. V lost 6 bases and J lost 7, with 16 bases in between. Germline V gene data show CDR1 as SEHNR and CDR2 as FQNEAQ (reference sequence). The CDR3 is made up of 14 amino acids. The chain's CDR3 is CASRGRSRGQPQHF. CDR3 DNA sequence: TGTGCCAGCAGGGGGAGGTCCCGCGGGCAGCCCCAGCATTTT.

This clonotype was recorded at least ten times. V and J are TRBV5-1 and TRBJ1-5; no clear D. The CDR3 totals 14 residues. Trimming removed 5 bases from V and 1 base from J, with 10 bases in between. Per germline, CDR1 SGHRS and CDR2 YFSETQ. The CDR3 here is CASSYDGSNQPQHF. The CDR3 coding sequence is TGCGCCAGCAGTTATGACGGGAGCAATCAGCCCCAGCATTTT. The full variable domain, in which reference TRBV5-1 and TRBJ1-5 provide the parts outside the CDR3, is KAGVTQTPRYLIKTRGQQVTLSCSPISGHRSVSWYQQTPGQGLQFLFEYFSETQRNKGNFPGRFSGRQFSNSRSEMNVSTLELGDSALYLCASSYDGSNQPQHFGDGTRLSIL.

This clonotype occurred many times. The CDR3 nucleotides read TGCAGTGCTAGAGCTTACGTGAACACTGAAGCTTTCTTT. Encoded protein: CSARAYVNTEAFF. This sequence joins TRBV20-1 and TRBJ1-1; D is unresolved. CDR3 length: 13 residues. V lost 1 base and J 0 bases, leaving 6 bases between the germline ends. The germline V gene encodes CDR1 DFQATT and CDR2 SNEGSKA (reference sequence).

This clonotype turned up a few times. This may be a read error, as it is one base from a much larger clone. The chain recombines TRBV29-1 with TRBJ1-2; D is perhaps TRBD1 (5 bases). The CDR3 covers 14 residues. Germline loops: CDR1 SQVTM, CDR2 ANQGSEA. Trimming pared 6 bases from V and 2 bases from J, leaving 16 bases between. CDR3 residues: CSVRTETVNYGYTF. CDR3 nucleotide sequence: TGCAGCGTGCGAACCGAGACAGTGAACTATGGCTACACCTTC.

Turning to this clonotype: This may stem from a read error, because a much larger clone lies one nucleotide away. This chain links TRBV11-3 with TRBJ1-2; weak D call: TRBD1 (5 bases). The CDR3 consists of 15 residues. Germline V CDR1 and CDR2: SGHNT, YENEEA. CDR3 nucleotide sequence: TGTGCCAGCAGCTTAGAACCCGGGGCTGCCTATGGCGACACCTTC. It yields the protein CASSLEPGAAYGDTF.

Worth noting for this clonotype: Since a much larger clone is just one base distant, this may be a read error. The chain couples TRBV29-1 to TRBJ2-1; no definite D call. Germline loops: CDR1 SQVTM, CDR2 ANQGSEA. V gave up 2 bases and J gave up 4 bases, with 6 bases separating them. The CDR3 consists of 12 residues. This CDR3 reads CSVESLYNEQFF. In nucleotides, the CDR3 is TGCAGCGTTGAAAGTTTGTACAATGAGCAGTTCTTC.

This clonotype came up many times. Written as DNA, the CDR3 is TGTGCCAGCAGCTTAGAACCGCCAGGGGACTACGAGCAGTACTTC. Amino acids: CASSLEPPGDYEQYF. V and J are TRBV7-3 and TRBJ2-7, with D possibly being TRBD1 (6 bases). In germline, CDR1 is SGHTA, CDR2 FQGTGA. CDR3 length: 15 amino acids. The germline V and J ends were trimmed by 2 bases and 3 bases, with 14 bases remaining between them.

This clonotype was recorded many times. The chain is built from TRBV29-1 and TRBJ2-1; the D call may be TRBD1 or TRBD2 (5 bases each). Germline assignment: CDR1 SQVTM and CDR2 ANQGSEA. The CDR3 extends over 15 amino acids. V dropped 4 bases and J dropped 4 bases, with 17 bases sitting between them. CDR3 sequence reads: CSVARQGTWYNEQFF. The CDR3 coding sequence is TGCAGCGTTGCTCGACAAGGGACGTGGTACAATGAGCAGTTCTTC.

This clonotype appeared a few times. The chain has TRBV5-1 and TRBJ2-7; 9 bases agree with TRBD2. The CDR3 has 15 amino acids. V lost 4 bases to trimming and J lost 0 bases; unmatched junction nucleotides: 5. Germline values: CDR1 SGHRS, CDR2 YFSETQ. This CDR3 is CASSPLAGPSYEQYF. The CDR3 DNA is TGCGCCAGCAGCCCTCTAGCGGGGCCCTCCTACGAGCAGTACTTC.

This clonotype was recorded at least ten times. This rearrangement joins TRBV28 to TRBJ2-3, with 7 bases that match TRBD1. The V segment lost 8 bases and the J segment 4 bases; nucleotides outside the gene matches: 15. The CDR3 consists of 16 residues. The germline CDR1 and CDR2 sequences are MDHEN and SYDVKM. The CDR3 bases are TGTGCCAGCTTTGAGTCGAGGGGGCCGGTGGCAGATACGCAGTATTTT. Translating gives CASFESRGPVADTQYF. The variable domain in full, completed from reference TRBV28 and TRBJ2-3, reads DVKVTQSSRYLVKRTGEKVFLECVQDMDHENMFWYRQDPGLGLRLIYFSYDVKMKEKGDIPEGYSVSREKKERFSLILESASTNQTSMYLCASFESRGPVADTQYFGPGTRLTVL.